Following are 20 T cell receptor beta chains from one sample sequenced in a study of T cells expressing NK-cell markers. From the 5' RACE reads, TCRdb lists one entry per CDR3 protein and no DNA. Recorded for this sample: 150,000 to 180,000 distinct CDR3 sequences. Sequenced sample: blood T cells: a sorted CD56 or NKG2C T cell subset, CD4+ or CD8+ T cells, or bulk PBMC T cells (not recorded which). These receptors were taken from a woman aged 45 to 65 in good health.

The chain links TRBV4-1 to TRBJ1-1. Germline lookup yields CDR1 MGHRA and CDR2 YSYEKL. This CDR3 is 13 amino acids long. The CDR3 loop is CATSSLGETEAFF.

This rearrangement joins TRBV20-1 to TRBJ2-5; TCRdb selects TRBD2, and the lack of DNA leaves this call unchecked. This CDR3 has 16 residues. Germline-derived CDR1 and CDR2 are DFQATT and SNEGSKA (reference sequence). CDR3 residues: CSARGGLAGGGETQYF.

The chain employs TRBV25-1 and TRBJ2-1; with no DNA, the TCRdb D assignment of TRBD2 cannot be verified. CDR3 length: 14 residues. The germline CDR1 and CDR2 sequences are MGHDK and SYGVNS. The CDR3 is CASSESGLANEQFF.

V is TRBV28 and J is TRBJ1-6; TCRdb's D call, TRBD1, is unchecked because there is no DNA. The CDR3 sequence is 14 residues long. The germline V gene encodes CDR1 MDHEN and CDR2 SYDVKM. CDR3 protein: CASSWDRGDSPLHF.

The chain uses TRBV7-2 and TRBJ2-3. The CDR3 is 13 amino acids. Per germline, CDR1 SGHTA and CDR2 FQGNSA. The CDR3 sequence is CASSLRPADTQYF. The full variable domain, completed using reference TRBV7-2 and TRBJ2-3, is GAGVSQSPSNKVTEKGKDVELRCDPISGHTALYWYRQSLGQGLEFLIYFQGNSAPDKSGLPSDRFSAERTGGSVSTLTIQRTQQEDSAVYLCASSLRPADTQYFGPGTRLTVL.

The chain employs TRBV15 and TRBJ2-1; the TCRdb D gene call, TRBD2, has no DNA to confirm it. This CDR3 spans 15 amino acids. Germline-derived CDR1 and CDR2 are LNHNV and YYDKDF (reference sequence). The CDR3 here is CATSREAGAVNEQFF.

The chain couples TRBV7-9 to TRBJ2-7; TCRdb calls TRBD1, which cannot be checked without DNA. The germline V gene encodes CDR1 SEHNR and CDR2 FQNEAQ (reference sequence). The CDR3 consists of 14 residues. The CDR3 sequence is CASSLGGGTLEQYF.

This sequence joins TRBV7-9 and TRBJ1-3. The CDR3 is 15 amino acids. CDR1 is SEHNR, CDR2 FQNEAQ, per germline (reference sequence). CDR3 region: CASSLDGGLGNTIYF. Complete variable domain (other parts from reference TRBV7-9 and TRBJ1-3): DTGVSQNPRHKITKRGQNVTFRCDPISEHNRLYWYRQTLGQGPEFLTYFQNEAQLEKSRLLSDRFSAERPKGSFSTLEIQRTEQGDSAMYLCASSLDGGLGNTIYFGEGSWLTVV.

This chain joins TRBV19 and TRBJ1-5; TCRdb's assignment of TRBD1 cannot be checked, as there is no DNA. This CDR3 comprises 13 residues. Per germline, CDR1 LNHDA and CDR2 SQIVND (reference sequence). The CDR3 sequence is CATARGEVAPQHF.

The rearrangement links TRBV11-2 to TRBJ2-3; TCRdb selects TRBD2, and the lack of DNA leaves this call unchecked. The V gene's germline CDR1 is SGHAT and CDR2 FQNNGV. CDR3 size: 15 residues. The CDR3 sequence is CASSSGLVGSNTQYF.

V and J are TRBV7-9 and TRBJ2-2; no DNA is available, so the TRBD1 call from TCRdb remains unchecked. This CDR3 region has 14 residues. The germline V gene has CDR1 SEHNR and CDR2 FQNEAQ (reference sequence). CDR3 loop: CASILPVRPGELFF.

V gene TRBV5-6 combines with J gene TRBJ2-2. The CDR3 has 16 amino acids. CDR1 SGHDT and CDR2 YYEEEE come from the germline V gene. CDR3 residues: CASSLRLGRYTGELFF.

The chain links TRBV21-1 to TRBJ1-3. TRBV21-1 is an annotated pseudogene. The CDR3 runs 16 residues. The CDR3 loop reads CASSKARGLSGNTIYF.

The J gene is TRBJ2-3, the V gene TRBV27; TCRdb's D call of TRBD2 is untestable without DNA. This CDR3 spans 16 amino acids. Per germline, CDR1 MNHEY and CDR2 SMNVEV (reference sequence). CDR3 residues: CASSLTSGSLADTQYF.

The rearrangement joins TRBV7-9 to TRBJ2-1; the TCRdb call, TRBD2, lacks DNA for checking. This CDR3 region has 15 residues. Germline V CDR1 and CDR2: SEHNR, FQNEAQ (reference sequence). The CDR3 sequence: CASKTSGSAYNEQFF. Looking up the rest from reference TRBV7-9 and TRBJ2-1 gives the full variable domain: DTGVSQNPRHKITKRGQNVTFRCDPISEHNRLYWYRQTLGQGPEFLTYFQNEAQLEKSRLLSDRFSAERPKGSFSTLEIQRTEQGDSAMYLCASKTSGSAYNEQFFGPGTRLTVL.

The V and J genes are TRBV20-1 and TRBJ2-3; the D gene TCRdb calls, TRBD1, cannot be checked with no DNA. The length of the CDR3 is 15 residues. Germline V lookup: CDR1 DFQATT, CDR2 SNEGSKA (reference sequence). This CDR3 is CSARGTQGRTDTQYF.

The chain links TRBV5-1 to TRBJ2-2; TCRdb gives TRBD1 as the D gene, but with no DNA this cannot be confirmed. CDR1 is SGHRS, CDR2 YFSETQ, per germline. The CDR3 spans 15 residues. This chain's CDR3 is CASRNRDRNTGELFF.

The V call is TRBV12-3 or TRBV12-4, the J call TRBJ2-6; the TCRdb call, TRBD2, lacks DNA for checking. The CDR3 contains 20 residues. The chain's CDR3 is CASSPGSVAGEYSGANVLTF.

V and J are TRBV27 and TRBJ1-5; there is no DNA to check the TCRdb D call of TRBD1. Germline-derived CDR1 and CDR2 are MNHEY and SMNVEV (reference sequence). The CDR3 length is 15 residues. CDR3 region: CASSPDGGSNQPQHF.

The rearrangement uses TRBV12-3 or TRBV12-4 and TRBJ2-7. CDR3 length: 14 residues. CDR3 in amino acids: CASSRQSTGSEQYF.